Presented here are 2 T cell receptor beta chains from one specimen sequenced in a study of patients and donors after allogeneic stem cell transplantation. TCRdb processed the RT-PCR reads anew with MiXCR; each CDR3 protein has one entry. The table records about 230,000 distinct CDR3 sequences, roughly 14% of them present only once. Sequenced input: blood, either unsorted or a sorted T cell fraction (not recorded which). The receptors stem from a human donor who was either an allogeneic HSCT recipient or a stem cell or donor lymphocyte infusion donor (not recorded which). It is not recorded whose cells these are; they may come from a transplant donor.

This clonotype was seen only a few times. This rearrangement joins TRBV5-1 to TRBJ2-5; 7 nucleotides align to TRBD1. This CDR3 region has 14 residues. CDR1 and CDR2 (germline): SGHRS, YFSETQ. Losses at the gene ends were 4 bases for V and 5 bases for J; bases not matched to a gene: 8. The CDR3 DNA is TGCGCCAGCAGCCGAGGACAGGTGGGGGAGACCCAGTACTTC. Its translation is CASSRGQVGETQYF.

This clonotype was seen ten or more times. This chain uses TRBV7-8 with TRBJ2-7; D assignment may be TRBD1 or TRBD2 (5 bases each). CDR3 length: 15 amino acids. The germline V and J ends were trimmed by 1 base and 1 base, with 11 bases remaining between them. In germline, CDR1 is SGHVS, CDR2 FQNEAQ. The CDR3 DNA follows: TGTGCCAGCAGCTTAGTGAGGGACGGTTCCTACGAGCAGTACTTC. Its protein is CASSLVRDGSYEQYF.